Listed below are T cell receptor beta chains from one sample, sequenced in a study of tumor-infiltrating lymphocytes in localized non-small cell lung cancer. Generated by immunoSEQ multiplex PCR, the TCRdb table keeps only in-frame clones and is missing some. Counted here are 15,000 to 17,000 clones, roughly 71% occurring once; the ten biggest clones make up less than 6%. Sequencing input: lung tumor tissue. These receptors all stem from a human donor with non-small cell lung cancer. CDR3s include the opening cysteine and the closing phenylalanine or tryptophan. D genes are given only for firm matches. The size field is filled for only some rows; it gives once, few, many or a size class.

CDR3 DNA	CDR3 protein	clone size	J gene	V gene	D gene
TGCAGTGCTGCAGTGAACACTGAAGCTTTCTTT	CSAAVNTEAFF	once	TRBJ1-1	TRBV20-1	-
TGTGCCAGTAGTATAGCTAGCGGGAGGGACGAGCAGTACTTC	CASSIASGRDEQYF	-	TRBJ2-7	TRBV19	TRBD2
TGTGCCAGCAGCTCGAGGGTAACTAGCGGGCGCGGGGAGACCCAGTACTTC	CASSSRVTSGRGETQYF	few	TRBJ2-5	TRBV7-2	TRBD2
TGTGCCAGCGTGGCCGGGACAGGGACCTACGAGCAGTACTTC	CASVAGTGTYEQYF	-	TRBJ2-7	TRBV28	TRBD1
TGTGCCAGCAGCCGAATAGCTGTTAACACCGGGGAGCTGTTTTTT	CASSRIAVNTGELFF	-	TRBJ2-2	TRBV7-9	-
TGTGCCAGCAGTTCTTCTAGCGGACAAAACTCCTACGAGCAGTACTTC	CASSSSSGQNSYEQYF	-	TRBJ2-7	TRBV6-6	TRBD2
TGTGCCAGCAGCTTATTAGGGGTCCGGGAGCTGTTTTTT	CASSLLGVRELFF	-	TRBJ2-2	TRBV7-8	-
TGTGCCAGCAGTTTATCTGGACAGGCCTATGGCTACACCTTC	CASSLSGQAYGYTF	few	TRBJ1-2	TRBV28	TRBD1
TGTGCCAGCAGTGCTCATTATGGACAGGGGAGCCAAGAGACCCAGTACTTC	CASSAHYGQGSQETQYF	-	TRBJ2-5	TRBV6-1	TRBD1
TGCAGCGTTGGCCCATCTACCGGGACTAGCGGATACAATGAGCAGTTCTTC	CSVGPSTGTSGYNEQFF	few	TRBJ2-1	TRBV29-1	TRBD2
TGCGCCAGCAGCTTGGTCGGACTTTCCTACGAGCAGTACTTC	CASSLVGLSYEQYF	medium-sized	TRBJ2-7	TRBV5-1	-
TGTGCCTGGGGACTGGCTGACTACGAGCAGTACTTC	CAWGLADYEQYF	-	TRBJ2-7	TRBV30	-
TGTGCCAGCAGCTTGGGGGGCCGGCGGCCAGCTTTCTTT	CASSLGGRRPAFF	-	TRBJ1-1	TRBV7-6	-
TGTGCCAGCAGCTTCCCGAACACCGGGGAGCTGTTTTTT	CASSFPNTGELFF	-	TRBJ2-2	TRBV11-2	-
TGTGCCAGCAGCTTAGAAGGACTAGCATTTTCCTACGAGCAGTACTTC	CASSLEGLAFSYEQYF	medium-sized	TRBJ2-7	TRBV11-2	TRBD2
TGTGCCAGTAGTATAGATCACGAGAGGGGAGGCTATGGCTACACCTTC	CASSIDHERGGYGYTF	few	TRBJ1-2	TRBV19	-